These 30 T cell receptor beta chains share one sample of origin, sequenced in a study of CD8+CD57+ T cells in acquired aplastic anemia. The study profiled TCR beta VDJ and CDR3 using genomic DNA as template. TCRdb passed the reads through MiXCR, listing each CDR3 protein once. The sample records fewer than 200,000 distinct CDR3 sequences, approximately 60% being singletons. The sequencing input was sorted CD4+, CD8+, or CD8+CD57+ T cells (not recorded which) from PBMCs. These receptor sequences come from a human donor in good health.

The genes are TRBV2 and TRBJ1-5; D remains unclear. The CDR3 has 12 residues. V was pared by 7 bases and J by 9 bases, with 13 bases between. The germline V gene encodes CDR1 SNHLY and CDR2 FYNNEI. The chain's CDR3 is CASTDLTRPQHF. The CDR3 nucleotides read TGTGCCAGCACCGATTTAACAAGGCCCCAGCATTTT.

This clonotype was observed at least ten times. CDR3 in amino acids: CSGLGSSYNEQFF. The CDR3 DNA reads TGCAGCGGCCTTGGGAGCTCCTACAATGAGCAGTTCTTC. The rearrangement joins TRBV29-1 to TRBJ2-1; maybe TRBD2 (5 bases). CDR3 length equals 13 residues. Germline V gene data show CDR1 as SQVTM and CDR2 as ANQGSEA. V was cut by 7 bases and J by 0 bases, with 10 bases left in between.

The chain couples TRBV2 to TRBJ2-2; D perhaps matches TRBD1 (6 bases). The germline V gene encodes CDR1 SNHLY and CDR2 FYNNEI. The CDR3 covers 13 residues. The V and J ends lost 8 bases and 5 bases respectively, with 12 bases between them. The chain's CDR3 is CASGMQGTGELFF. CDR3 bases: TGTGCCAGCGGGATGCAGGGGACCGGGGAGCTGTTTTTT.

This clonotype was seen only once. This rearrangement joins TRBV19 to TRBJ2-5; perhaps TRBD1 as D (6 bases). Trimming cost V 3 bases and J 2 bases, with 10 bases left between them. CDR1 LNHDA and CDR2 SQIVND come from the germline V gene (reference sequence). This CDR3 has 14 residues. The CDR3 region is CASSISGTQETQYF. The CDR3 bases are TGTGCCAGTAGTATCTCGGGGACACAAGAGACCCAGTACTTC.

This clonotype was found a few times. The chain recombines TRBV7-6 with TRBJ1-4; D remains unclear. Germline-derived CDR1 and CDR2 are SGHVS and FNYEAQ. Trimming cost V 3 bases and J 0 bases, with 8 bases left between them. The CDR3 runs to 15 residues. The CDR3: CASSLVGATNEKLFF. DNA for the CDR3: TGTGCCAGCAGCTTGGTCGGTGCAACTAATGAAAAACTGTTTTTT.

This chain joins TRBV19 and TRBJ1-6; D is ambiguous. This CDR3 has 13 residues. Germline values: CDR1 LNHDA, CDR2 SQIVND (reference sequence). V shed 1 base and J shed 8 bases, with 6 bases lying between them. The CDR3 region has the DNA TGTGCCAGTAGTATAGGTGGGGATTCACCCCTCCACTTT. Encoded protein: CASSIGGDSPLHF.

The genes are TRBV5-1 and TRBJ1-6, with D possibly matching TRBD1 (5 bases). This CDR3 contains 15 residues. Germline V gene data show CDR1 as SGHRS and CDR2 as YFSETQ. Trimming pared 0 bases from V and 7 bases from J, leaving 11 bases between. The CDR3 DNA sequence: TGCGCCAGCAGCTTGGCCGTGGGGGGAAATTCACCCCTCCACTTT. It is translated as CASSLAVGGNSPLHF.

The genes are TRBV19 and TRBJ1-5; no firm D call. The CDR3 extends over 15 amino acids. Germline assignment: CDR1 LNHDA and CDR2 SQIVND (reference sequence). V was trimmed by 7 bases and J by 0 bases, leaving 13 bases between them. The CDR3 DNA reads as TGTGCCAGTACCATACCGGGCGATAGCAATCAGCCCCAGCATTTT. As protein: CASTIPGDSNQPQHF.

The chain links TRBV6-5 to TRBJ2-7; 7 nucleotides match TRBD1. Germline CDR1 is MNHEY and CDR2 is SVGAGI. CDR3 size: 19 residues. Trimming cost V 5 bases and J 1 base; bases outside gene matches: 20. The CDR3 spells CASSEARFRGSQGSYEQYF. The CDR3 coding sequence is TGTGCCAGCAGTGAAGCGCGGTTCAGGGGGTCACAAGGATCCTACGAGCAGTACTTC.

Notes on this clonotype: An end of the junction differs from the germline gene, which may be a read error. The chain carries TRBV4-3 and TRBJ2-2, with 10 bases lining up with TRBD2. Germline CDR1 and CDR2: LGHNA and YSLEER. The CDR3 sequence is 20 residues long. CDR3 nucleotides: TGCGCCAGCAGCCATCCCAAGGGGGTAGCGGGAGGACCTAACACCGGGAAGCTGTTTTTT. Its translation: CASSHPKGVAGGPNTGKLFF.

The V and J genes are TRBV3-1 and TRBJ1-1; 7 bases align to TRBD1. Germline assignment: CDR1 LGHDT and CDR2 YNNKEL (reference sequence). Unmatched junction bases numbered 6, after V lost 4 bases and J lost 4 bases. The CDR3 covers 14 residues. The CDR3 reads CASSLKGAFTEAFF. The DNA of the CDR3 is TGTGCCAGCAGCCTAAAGGGGGCGTTCACTGAAGCTTTCTTT.

The genes are TRBV6-6 and TRBJ1-1, with no clear D. Germline assignment: CDR1 MNHNY and CDR2 SVGAGI (reference sequence). The CDR3 runs to 13 residues. The germline V and J ends were trimmed by 7 bases and 1 base, with 10 bases remaining between them. The CDR3, as DNA: TGTGCCAGCATCTACGGATCGAACACTGAAGCTTTCTTT. Translation gives CASIYGSNTEAFF.

The gene calls are TRBV19 and TRBJ2-7, with 8 bases fitting TRBD2. V shed 3 bases and J 6 bases; nucleotides not matched to a gene: 7. This CDR3 spans 14 amino acids. Germline V gene lookup returns CDR1 LNHDA and CDR2 SQIVND (reference sequence). Here the CDR3 DNA reads TGTGCCAGTAGTATCTGGCGGGAGGTAGGCGAGCAGTACTTC. Translated, it gives CASSIWREVGEQYF.

This clonotype was counted only a few times. This rearrangement joins TRBV10-3 to TRBJ2-7; D call uncertain. The CDR3 consists of 15 residues. Looked up from germline, CDR1 is ENHRY and CDR2 is SYGVKD. V lost 7 bases and J lost 0, with 16 bases in between. The CDR3 region is CAITPAPTSSYEQYF. The CDR3 DNA reads TGTGCCATCACCCCAGCGCCAACGAGCTCCTACGAGCAGTACTTC.

This clonotype was seen repeatedly, ten times or more. This rearrangement joins TRBV29-1 to TRBJ2-7; TRBD2 aligns across 14 bases. Germline-derived CDR1 and CDR2 are SQVTM and ANQGSEA. Trimming cost V 5 bases and J 1 base; bases outside gene matches: 4. The CDR3 length is 15 residues. The CDR3: CSVLGTSGSSYEQYF. In nucleotides, the CDR3 is TGCAGCGTTCTCGGGACTAGCGGGAGTTCCTACGAGCAGTACTTC.

The chain combines TRBV20-1 with TRBJ2-7; D is unclear. There are 15 residues in the CDR3. V was shortened by 1 base and J by 3 bases, with 16 bases between the two germline ends. Germline assignment: CDR1 DFQATT and CDR2 SNEGSKA (reference sequence). The CDR3 coding sequence is TGCAGTGCTAGAGCCCCTGCTGGAGAGAACTACGAGCAGTACTTC. It translates to CSARAPAGENYEQYF.

V and J are TRBV10-3 and TRBJ2-1; TRBD2 agrees at 10 bases. Germline-derived CDR1 and CDR2 are ENHRY and SYGVKD. The CDR3 covers 14 residues. V lost 4 bases and J lost 6; bases outside the gene matches: 3. The CDR3 DNA is TGTGCCATCAGTGTATCTAGCGGGGGCAATGAGCAGTTCTTC. Translated, it gives CAISVSSGGNEQFF.

The chain links TRBV2 to TRBJ2-3; the match to TRBD2 covers 9 bases. This CDR3 has 15 amino acids. Germline V gives CDR1 SNHLY, CDR2 FYNNEI. V shed 1 base, J shed 3 bases, and the junction held 2 bases outside the gene matches. The chain's CDR3 is CASSEGGGGTDTQYF. In DNA form, the CDR3 reads TGTGCCAGCAGTGAAGGCGGGGGGGGGACAGATACGCAGTATTTT.

The chain carries TRBV7-2 and TRBJ2-7; perhaps TRBD2 as D (6 bases). The CDR3 consists of 16 residues. Germline loops: CDR1 SGHTA, CDR2 FQGNSA. Between the trimmed V and J ends, which lost 1 base and 2 bases, there was a span of 15 bases. The CDR3 DNA sequence: TGTGCCAGCAGCTTAGTTGGGGCTAGCGAGGCCTACGAGCAGTACTTC. Encoded protein: CASSLVGASEAYEQYF.

This clonotype was found a few times. The chain links TRBV2 to TRBJ2-7; D ambiguous. This CDR3 comprises 13 residues. Germline CDR1 and CDR2: SNHLY and FYNNEI. Trimming left V 4 bases short and J 6 bases short, with 13 bases between. The CDR3 spells CASSVIGFREQYF. Written as DNA, the CDR3 is TGTGCCAGCAGTGTCATAGGGTTTCGCGAGCAGTACTTC.

This clonotype has more than one count but fewer than ten. The V call is TRBV7-3, the J call TRBJ2-1, with D perhaps being TRBD1 or TRBD2 (5 bases each). Germline CDR1 SGHTA, CDR2 FQGTGA. There are 11 residues in the CDR3. V was pared by 5 bases and J by 10 bases, with 9 bases between. For the CDR3, the DNA is TGTGCCAGCAGCCAAGGGGACGAGCAGTTCTTC. Its protein is CASSQGDEQFF. Looking up the rest from reference TRBV7-3 and TRBJ2-1 gives the full variable domain: GAGVSQTPSNKVTEKGKYVELRCDPISGHTALYWYRQSLGQGPEFLIYFQGTGAADDSGLPNDRFFAVRPEGSVSTLKIQRTERGDSAVYLCASSQGDEQFFGPGTRLTVL.

As to this clonotype: No conserved phenylalanine or tryptophan ends this CDR3, so it is likely a read error. The rearrangement joins TRBV9 to TRBJ1-2; TRBD1 is a possible D gene (5 bases). This CDR3 has 16 amino acids. Germline assignment: CDR1 SGDLS and CDR2 YYNGEE. In DNA form, the CDR3 reads TGTGCTAGCAGCGGCGGGACCCAGCAGGATTACTATGGCTACACCCTC. This codes for CASSGGTQQDYYGYTL.

The chain has TRBV7-2 and TRBJ1-5, with a weak D call TRBD1 (5 bases). The CDR3 spans 16 residues. Trimming took off 2 bases at V and 2 bases at J, with 13 bases between the two ends. The germline CDR1 and CDR2 sequences are SGHTA and FQGNSA. Here the CDR3 reads CASSLFGGTGNQPQHF. The CDR3 coding sequence is TGTGCCAGCAGCTTATTTGGGGGTACAGGCAATCAGCCCCAGCATTTT.

This clonotype has a count of ten or more. The J gene is TRBJ2-7, the V gene TRBV29-1; 10 nucleotides match TRBD1. This CDR3 spans 14 amino acids. Per the germline V gene, CDR1 is SQVTM and CDR2 is ANQGSEA. V was clipped by 3 bases and J by 4 bases; unmatched bases: 6. For the CDR3, the DNA is TGCAGCGTTGAGAAGGGGGACAGGGGTTACGAGCAGTACTTC. It yields the protein CSVEKGDRGYEQYF.

This clonotype was recorded many times. The chain is built from TRBV29-1 and TRBJ2-2; TRBD1 matches at 9 bases. The V gene's germline CDR1 is SQVTM and CDR2 ANQGSEA. The J segment lost 6 bases and the V segment lost 2 bases, leaving 10 bases of the junction unmatched. CDR3 length: 16 amino acids. The DNA of the CDR3 is TGCAGCGTTGAAACAGGGGGCGCAGGTATGGCCGGGGAGCTGTTTTTT. Encoded protein: CSVETGGAGMAGELFF.

This clonotype was counted at least ten times. The chain couples TRBV25-1 to TRBJ1-1, with D possibly TRBD1 on 6 matching bases. The CDR3 spans 16 residues. Trimming shortened V by 2 bases and J by 7 bases, and 20 bases separated the two germline ends. Germline assignment: CDR1 MGHDK and CDR2 SYGVNS. The CDR3 reads CASSEGGGHKGGEAFF. The CDR3 coding sequence is TGTGCCAGCAGTGAAGGGGGGGGACATAAGGGAGGTGAAGCTTTCTTT. The full variable domain, with the rest looked up from reference TRBV25-1 and TRBJ1-1, is EADIYQTPRYLVIGTGKKITLECSQTMGHDKMYWYQQDPGMELHLIHYSYGVNSTEKGDLSSESTVSRIRTEHFPLTLESARPSHTSQYLCASSEGGGHKGGEAFFGQGTRLTVV.

The chain links TRBV15 to TRBJ2-3, with TRBD2 matching 11 bases. The V and J ends lost 1 base and 3 bases, in that order; junction bases with no gene match: 6. Germline lookup yields CDR1 LNHNV and CDR2 YYDKDF (reference sequence). The CDR3 spans 17 residues. CDR3 in amino acids: CATSRGRTSGFTDTQYF. As DNA, the CDR3 is TGTGCCACCAGCAGAGGCCGGACTAGCGGGTTTACAGATACGCAGTATTTT.

This clonotype was seen only a few times. The chain combines TRBV12-3 or TRBV12-4 with TRBJ2-5; D is unclear. This CDR3 spans 13 amino acids. Trimming removed 3 bases from V and 3 bases from J, with 8 bases in between. The CDR3 is CASSFRSEETQYF. In nucleotides, the CDR3 is TGTGCCAGCAGTTTCAGGTCCGAAGAGACCCAGTACTTC.

V usage is TRBV6-1 and J usage is TRBJ2-3; 7 bases agree with TRBD2. Germline V gives CDR1 MNHNS, CDR2 SASEGT. The CDR3 is 20 residues long. V lost 4 bases and J lost 4; bases outside the gene matches: 23. CDR3 nucleotide sequence: TGTGCCAGCAGTGGCCCTAGCGTAGGGCTAGCGGTCCAGCCCGCAGATACGCAGTATTTT. Its translation: CASSGPSVGLAVQPADTQYF.

The chain is built from TRBV12-3 or TRBV12-4 and TRBJ1-6; D remains ambiguous. The CDR3 length is 13 residues. V lost 3 bases to trimming and J lost 12 bases, with 12 bases between them. The CDR3 here is CASSFASIQPLHF. CDR3 sequence (DNA): TGTGCCAGCAGTTTCGCGTCAATTCAACCCCTCCACTTT.